This T cell receptor beta chain was identified during a study of T cell repertoires in ileal Crohn's disease. About the research overall: All patients had surgery for stricturing (61%) or penetrating (around 40%) disease.

Patients were adults with ileal or ileocolonic Crohn's disease needing resection. Overall study results and limits: Compared with CD4 T cells, sorted CD8 cells carried more expanded clones. Clonality above 26.8% at surgery always came with endoscopic recurrence.

Clones were sequenced by immunoSEQ multiplex PCR, and TCRdb holds only the in-frame ones, with some missing. The sample has around 16,000 clones; about 93% are singletons. In the case of this clone: Its antigen is undetermined.

V was shortened by 3 bases and J by 4 bases, with 18 bases between the two germline ends. Germline V CDR1 and CDR2: MGHRA, YSYEKL. CDR3 length equals 16 residues. The V gene is TRBV4-1, the J gene TRBJ1-1; a weak D match, TRBD1 (5 bases). This TCR was recovered from an adult with Crohn's disease. Sequenced sample: ileal tissue. CDR3 nucleotide sequence: TGCGCCAGCAGCCACCCCCGTAAGGGGTTGAGCACTGAAGCTTTCTTT. Encoded protein: CASSHPRKGLSTEAFF.